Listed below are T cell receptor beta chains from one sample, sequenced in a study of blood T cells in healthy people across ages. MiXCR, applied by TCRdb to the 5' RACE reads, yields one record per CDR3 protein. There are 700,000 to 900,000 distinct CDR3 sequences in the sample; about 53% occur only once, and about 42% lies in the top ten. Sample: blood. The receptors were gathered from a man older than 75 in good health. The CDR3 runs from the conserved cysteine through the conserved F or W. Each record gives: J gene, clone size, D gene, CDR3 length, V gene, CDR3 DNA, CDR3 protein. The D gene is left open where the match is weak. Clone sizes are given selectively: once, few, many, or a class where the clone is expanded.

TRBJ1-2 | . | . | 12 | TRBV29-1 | TGCAGCGTTGCGGCAGGGCGGTATGGCTACACCTTC | CSVAAGRYGYTF
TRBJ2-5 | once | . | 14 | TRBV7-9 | TGTGCCAGCAGCTGGGAGACTCGAGGGGAGACCCAGTACTTC | CASSWETRGETQYF
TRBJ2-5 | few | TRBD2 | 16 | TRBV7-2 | TGTGCCAGCAGCTCACCGGGACTAGCGGGAGAAGAGACCCAGTACTTC | CASSSPGLAGEETQYF
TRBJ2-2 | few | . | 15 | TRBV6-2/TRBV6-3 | TGTGCCAGCAGTTACGTGGGGCCGTGGACCGGGGAGCTGTTTTTT | CASSYVGPWTGELFF
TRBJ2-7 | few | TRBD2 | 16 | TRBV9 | TGTGCCAGCAGCGTTCAAGGGACTAGCGCTTCCTACGAGCAGTACTTC | CASSVQGTSASYEQYF
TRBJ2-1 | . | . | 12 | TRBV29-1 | TGCAGCGTTGAAGGGGCCAACTGGGGGCAGTTCTTC | CSVEGANWGQFF
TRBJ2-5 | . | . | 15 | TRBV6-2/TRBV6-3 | TGTGCCAGCAGTTACAGGATAGGGACAACCTACGGGCAGTACTTC | CASSYRIGTTYGQYF
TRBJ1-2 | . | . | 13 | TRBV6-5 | TGTGCCAGCAGCCTCTTATCCGGCTATGCCTACACCTTC | CASSLLSGYAYTF
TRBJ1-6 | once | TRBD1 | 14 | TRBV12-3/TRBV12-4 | TGTGCCAGCAGTAAAGGACAGGGCTATTCACCCCTCCACTTT | CASSKGQGYSPLHF
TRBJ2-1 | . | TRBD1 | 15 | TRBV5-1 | TGCGCCAGCAGTCCTCAGGGGGCCGAGTACAATGAGCAGTTCTTC | CASSPQGAEYNEQFF
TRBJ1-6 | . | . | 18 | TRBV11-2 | TGTGCCAGCACCGACTCCTTACAAGCGAGCTCCTATAATTCACCCCTCCACTTT | CASTDSLQASSYNSPLHF
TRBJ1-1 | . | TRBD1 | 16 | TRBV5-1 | TGCGCCAGCAGCCTGGACAGGGGGCCAATGAACACTGAAGCTTTCTTT | CASSLDRGPMNTEAFF
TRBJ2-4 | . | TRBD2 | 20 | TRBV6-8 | TGTGCCAGCAGTTACAAATTGGAGAAAGTACGGGAGGGGGCCAAAAACATTCAGTACTTC | CASSYKLEKVREGAKNIQYF
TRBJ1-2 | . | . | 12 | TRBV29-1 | TGCAGCGTTGATGTGGGAGGGGATGGCTACACCTTC | CSVDVGGDGYTF
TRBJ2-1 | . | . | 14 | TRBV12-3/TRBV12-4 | TGTGCCAGCAGTGCGAACCAGGGCCCCAATGAGCAGTTCTTC | CASSANQGPNEQFF
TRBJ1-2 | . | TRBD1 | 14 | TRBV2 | TGTGCCAGCAGGGAACAGGGGCTCAACTATGGCTACACCTTC | CASREQGLNYGYTF
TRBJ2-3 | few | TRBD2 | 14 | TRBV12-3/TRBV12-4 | TGTGCCAGCAGTTTGCGGGAGGGCACAGATACGCAGTATTTT | CASSLREGTDTQYF
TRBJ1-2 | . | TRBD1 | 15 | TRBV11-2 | TGTGCCAGCAGCTTAGTCCAGGGGGCAGGCTATGGCTACACCTTC | CASSLVQGAGYGYTF
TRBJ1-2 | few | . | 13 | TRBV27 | TGTGCCAGCAGTCCAAGCCCTCTCTATGGCTACACCTTC | CASSPSPLYGYTF
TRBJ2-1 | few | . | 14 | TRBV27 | TGTGCCAGCAGTTTTGCCAGGGGCACTGATGAGCAGTTCTTC | CASSFARGTDEQFF
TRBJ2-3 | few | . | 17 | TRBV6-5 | TGTGCCAGCAGTTACTCGAGTTGGGGGGGGCGCAGGGATACGCAGTATTTT | CASSYSSWGGRRDTQYF
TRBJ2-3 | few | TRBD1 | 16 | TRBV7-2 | TGTGCCAGCAGCACACGGACAGGGGGCAAAGCAGATACGCAGTATTTT | CASSTRTGGKADTQYF
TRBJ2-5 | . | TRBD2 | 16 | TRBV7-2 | TGTGCCAGCAGTCCTAACCGGGGACTAGCGGGGGAGACCCAGTACTTC | CASSPNRGLAGETQYF
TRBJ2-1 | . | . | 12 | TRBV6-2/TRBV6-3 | TGTGCCAGCCGATGGGGGTTGGGTGAGCAGTTCTTC | CASRWGLGEQFF
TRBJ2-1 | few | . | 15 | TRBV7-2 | TGTGCCAGCAGCTTTCAGAGTCCGGGGTACAATGAGCAGTTCTTC | CASSFQSPGYNEQFF
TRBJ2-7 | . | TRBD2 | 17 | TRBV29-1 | TGCAGCGTTGACGGGACTAGCGGGGGGGGCACCTACAATGAGCAGTACTTC | CSVDGTSGGGTYNEQYF
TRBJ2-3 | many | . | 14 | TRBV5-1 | TGCGCCAGCAGCGCAGCCTCTTCCGGGAATGACGCGTATTTT | CASSAASSGNDAYF
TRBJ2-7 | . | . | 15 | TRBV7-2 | TGTGCCAGCAGCTTAAGGGGTCCAGGGTCGGACGAGCAGTACTTC | CASSLRGPGSDEQYF
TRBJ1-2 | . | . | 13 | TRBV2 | TGTGCCAGCAGCCGACAGGTAGACTATGGCTACACCTTC | CASSRQVDYGYTF
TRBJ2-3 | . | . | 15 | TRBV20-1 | TGCAGTGCTAGAGATTTTTCCAGGGGAGCAGATACGCAGTATTTT | CSARDFSRGADTQYF
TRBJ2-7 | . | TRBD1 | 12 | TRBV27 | TGTGCCAGCAGTCAGACAGGGGATGTGCAGTACTTC | CASSQTGDVQYF
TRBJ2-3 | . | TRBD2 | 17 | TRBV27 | TGTGCCAGCAGTGCGACGACTAGCGGGGGGGCCACAGATACGCAGTATTTT | CASSATTSGGATDTQYF
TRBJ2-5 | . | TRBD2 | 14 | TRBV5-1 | TGCGCCAGCAGCTTCGACTTAGCGGGGGAGACCCAGTACTTC | CASSFDLAGETQYF
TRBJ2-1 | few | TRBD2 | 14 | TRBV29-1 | TGCAGCGTGAAAGGACTAGCGGAAAGAGCTGAGCAGTTCTTC | CSVKGLAERAEQFF
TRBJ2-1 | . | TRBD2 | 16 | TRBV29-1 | TGCAGCGTTCACGGGGGGGGCGGAACTTATTTGGGTGAGCAGTTCTTC | CSVHGGGGTYLGEQFF
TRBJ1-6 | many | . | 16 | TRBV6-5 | TGTGCCAGCAGCCCTCACGAGAGCTCCTATAATTCACCCCTCCACTTT | CASSPHESSYNSPLHF
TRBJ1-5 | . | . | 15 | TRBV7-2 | TGTGCCAGCAGCTTTGGGCAGTCACGCAATCAGCCCCAGCATTTT | CASSFGQSRNQPQHF
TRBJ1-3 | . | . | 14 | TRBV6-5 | TGTGCCAGCAGACCGACGGCTGCTGGAAACACCATATATTTT | CASRPTAAGNTIYF
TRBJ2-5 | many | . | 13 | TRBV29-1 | TGCAGCGTTGAGGGCAGGGCGCAAGAGACCCAGTACTTC | CSVEGRAQETQYF
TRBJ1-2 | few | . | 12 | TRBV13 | TGTGCCAGCAGCCACGAAGGGAATGGCTACACCTTC | CASSHEGNGYTF
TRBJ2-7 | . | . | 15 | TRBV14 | TGTGCCAGCAGTCAGCTGGCAGTAATATCCTACGAGCAGTACTTC | CASSQLAVISYEQYF
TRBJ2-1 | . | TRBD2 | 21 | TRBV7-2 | TGTGCCAGCAGCTTAGCCTGGGATACTAGCGGGAGGTTTAGCTCCTACAATGAGCAGTTCTTC | CASSLAWDTSGRFSSYNEQFF
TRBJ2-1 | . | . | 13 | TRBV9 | TGTGCCAGCAGCGTATACCCCGGCGAGGAGCAGTTCTTC | CASSVYPGEEQFF
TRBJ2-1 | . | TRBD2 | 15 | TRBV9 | TGTGCCAGCAGCGTATCCAGCGGGAGGGCCCTCGAGCAGTTCTTC | CASSVSSGRALEQFF
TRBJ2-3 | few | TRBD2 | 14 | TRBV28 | TGTGCCAGCAGTTTAGTGGGAGGGCCCGGATACGCGTATTTT | CASSLVGGPGYAYF
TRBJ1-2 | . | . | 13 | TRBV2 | TGTGCCAGCAGTGTGGCCCCAGGCTATGGCTACACCTTC | CASSVAPGYGYTF
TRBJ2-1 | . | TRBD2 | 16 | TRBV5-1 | TGCGCCAGCAGCCGAATGGGGCTAGCGGGATCCAATGAGCAGTTCTTC | CASSRMGLAGSNEQFF
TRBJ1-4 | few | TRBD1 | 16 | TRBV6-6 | TGTGCCAGCAGACAAGGGCCGGGACAGGGGTCGGAAAAACTGTTTTTT | CASRQGPGQGSEKLFF
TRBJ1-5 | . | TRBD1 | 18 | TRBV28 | TGTGCCAGCAGCGAGGCAGGGGGCATAGTTCGGGTTCTCCAGCCCCAGCATTTT | CASSEAGGIVRVLQPQHF